This record concerns one TCR beta chain sequence. Its antigen is as yet unknown. The CDR3 consists of 17 residues. Germline lookup yields CDR1 SGHRS and CDR2 YFSETQ. J lost 1 base, V lost 2 bases, and 7 bases had no gene match. TCR beta sequencing was performed on blood CD8+ and CD4+ T cells. Patients with stable or active relapsing-remitting disease, all of them treatment-naive, made up the multiple sclerosis controls. This sample is drawn from a study of CD8 T cells in Susac syndrome. Reverse transcription used about 0.5 to 1 ug RNA and random hexamers. The TCR beta CDR3 was amplified by immunoSEQ multiplex PCR across 54 Vbeta, 13 Jbeta. TCRdb processed the immunoSEQ multiplex PCR reads anew with MiXCR; each CDR3 protein has one entry. The table has over 350,000 distinct CDR3 sequences, more than 80% seen once. Study outcomes and limitations: The study acknowledged a relatively small number of individuals in its TCR sequencing and HLA analysis.

This TCR was sampled from a human donor with multiple sclerosis. Sequencing was carried out using CD8+ T cells from PBMCs. The V and J genes are TRBV5-1 and TRBJ2-2; 8 nucleotides agree with TRBD1. As DNA, the CDR3 is TGCGCCAGCAGCTTACCTTTCGGGACAGGGAACACCGGGGAGCTGTTTTTT. Translated: CASSLPFGTGNTGELFF.